The 30 T cell receptor beta chains listed next were all sequenced from one sample in a study of T-cell memory formation after mild COVID-19. TCRdb processed the 5' RACE reads anew with MiXCR; each CDR3 protein has one entry. This sample yields about 340,000 distinct CDR3 sequences, of which less than 25% are seen a single time; approximately 22% belongs to the top ten. The sequenced sample was PBMCs or a T cell subset sorted from them (not recorded which). These receptors were collected from a man aged 18 to 29 who had mild COVID-19 (a few samples of this study predate the infection). Cell type and time point are not known.

The genes are TRBV7-9 and TRBJ2-3; D tentatively fits TRBD1 or TRBD2 (6 bases each). The V end was cut by 4 bases, the J end by 11 bases, with 22 bases between. The CDR3 has 15 amino acids. Germline V gene sequence: CDR1 SEHNR, CDR2 FQNEAQ (reference sequence). As DNA, the CDR3 is TGTGCCAGCAGCTCCCCGTGGGGGGCCCCGGTCGGGCAGTATTTT. It codes for CASSSPWGAPVGQYF.

The genes are TRBV20-1 and TRBJ1-1; D possibly corresponds to TRBD1 (6 bases). The V end lost 5 bases, the J end lost 2 bases, and 15 bases lay between the germline ends. Looked up from germline, CDR1 is DFQATT and CDR2 is SNEGSKA (reference sequence). This CDR3 is built from 14 residues. This CDR3 is CSAWGEQGNTEAFF. The CDR3 DNA sequence: TGCAGTGCTTGGGGAGAACAGGGAAACACTGAAGCTTTCTTT.

The gene calls are TRBV5-1 and TRBJ2-1; TRBD2 agrees at 11 bases. Germline V lookup: CDR1 SGHRS, CDR2 YFSETQ. Germline trimming cut 4 bases from V and 9 bases from J; bases unmatched to any gene: 9. This CDR3 is built from 15 residues. The CDR3 sequence is CASSPLAGGSGEQFF. The CDR3, as DNA: TGCGCCAGCAGCCCCCTAGCGGGGGGAAGCGGTGAGCAGTTCTTC.

The V call is TRBV7-2, the J call TRBJ1-6, with 12 positions matching TRBD1. Germline loops: CDR1 SGHTA, CDR2 FQGNSA. V gave up 2 bases and J gave up 10 bases; unmatched junction bases: 3. The CDR3 length is 15 residues. The CDR3 sequence: CASSLTGQGASPLHF. CDR3 DNA sequence: TGTGCCAGCAGCTTAACGGGACAGGGGGCATCACCCCTCCACTTT.

This chain links TRBV11-2 with TRBJ2-3; no definite D call. There are 13 residues in the CDR3. CDR1 SGHAT and CDR2 FQNNGV come from the germline V gene. With 7 bases removed from V and 4 bases from J, the gap between germline ends came to 12 bases. The CDR3 is CASILNLADTQYF. CDR3 bases: TGTGCCAGCATCCTTAACCTAGCAGATACGCAGTATTTT.

This clonotype was detected only a few times. The CDR3 DNA reads TGTGCCAGTGCGAACGGGACTGTATACAATGAGCAGTTCTTC. It is translated as CASANGTVYNEQFF. The chain has TRBV19 and TRBJ2-1, with a weak D call TRBD2 (6 bases). Between the trimmed V and J ends, which lost 8 bases and 4 bases, there was a span of 15 bases. The CDR3 is made up of 14 amino acids. Germline V gene lookup returns CDR1 LNHDA and CDR2 SQIVND (reference sequence). Together with reference TRBV19 and TRBJ2-1, the CDR3 gives the full variable domain: DGGITQSPKYLFRKEGQNVTLSCEQNLNHDAMYWYRQDPGQGLRLIYYSQIVNDFQKGDIAEGYSVSREKKESFPLTVTSAQKNPTAFYLCASANGTVYNEQFFGPGTRLTVL.

This chain uses TRBV20-1 with TRBJ2-2; unclear D gene. Germline values: CDR1 DFQATT, CDR2 SNEGSKA (reference sequence). CDR3 length: 14 residues. V lost 0 bases and J lost 5, with 10 bases in between. CDR3 in amino acids: CSARDLEPTGELFF. The CDR3 nucleotides are TGCAGTGCTAGAGATCTGGAACCGACCGGGGAGCTGTTTTTT.

V is TRBV9 and J is TRBJ1-5; TRBD1 might be the D (5 bases). V lost 4 bases, J lost 3 bases, and 8 bases lay in between. CDR1 is SGDLS and CDR2 is YYNGEE in the germline V gene. The CDR3 contains 13 residues. The CDR3 sequence is CASSFGHNQPQHF. The CDR3 nucleotides read TGTGCCAGCAGCTTTGGACACAATCAGCCCCAGCATTTT.

The chain carries TRBV18 and TRBJ1-1; D perhaps matches TRBD1 (5 bases). Germline V lookup: CDR1 KGHSH, CDR2 LQKENI. This CDR3 contains 16 residues. Trimming stripped 2 bases from V and 4 bases from J, with 17 bases between. Here the CDR3 reads CASSPSQAGIGTEAFF. Written as DNA, the CDR3 is TGTGCCAGCTCACCATCCCAGGCAGGGATCGGCACTGAAGCTTTCTTT. The full variable domain, rest sourced from reference TRBV18 and TRBJ1-1, is NAGVMQNPRHLVRRRGQEARLRCSPMKGHSHVYWYRQLPEEGLKFMVYLQKENIIDESGMPKERFSAEFPKEGPSILRIQQVVRGDSAAYFCASSPSQAGIGTEAFFGQGTRLTVV.

The chain has TRBV9 and TRBJ2-3; 13 bases match TRBD2. This CDR3 has 16 residues. Germline values: CDR1 SGDLS, CDR2 YYNGEE. V dropped 4 bases and J dropped 2; count of bases not matched to a gene: 4. Written as DNA, the CDR3 is TGTGCCAGCAGCCGGACTAGCGGGGGATTCACAGATACGCAGTATTTT. This gives the protein CASSRTSGGFTDTQYF.

In this sample, this clonotype turned up many times. The chain links TRBV10-3 to TRBJ2-1, with a tentative D call TRBD2 (6 bases). The germline V gene encodes CDR1 ENHRY and CDR2 SYGVKD. The CDR3 is made up of 14 amino acids. V lost 0 bases and J lost 4, with 7 bases in between. The CDR3 DNA reads TGTGCCATCAGTGAGTCCGGGGGATACAATGAGCAGTTCTTC. Its protein product is CAISESGGYNEQFF.

The V call is TRBV20-1, the J call TRBJ2-5; 9 positions match TRBD1. The germline CDR1 and CDR2 sequences are DFQATT and SNEGSKA (reference sequence). This CDR3 spans 14 amino acids. The ends lost 3 bases at V and 5 bases at J; junction bases unmatched: 7. CDR3 protein: CSASRTGGEETQYF. The CDR3, as DNA: TGCAGTGCTAGCCGAACAGGGGGCGAGGAGACCCAGTACTTC.

The rearrangement joins TRBV6-5 to TRBJ1-1; 8 nucleotides match TRBD1. The J segment lost 6 bases and the V segment lost 5 bases, leaving 2 bases of the junction unmatched. CDR1 and CDR2 from the germline V gene are MNHEY and SVGAGI. The CDR3 is 12 residues long. This chain's CDR3 is CASSHRGAEAFF. CDR3 in DNA: TGTGCCAGCAGTCACAGGGGGGCTGAAGCTTTCTTT.

CDR3 DNA: TGTGCCAGCAGTTCCACGGGAGAGTACGTC. As protein: CASSSTGEYV. The V and J genes are TRBV6-1 and TRBJ2-7; D may be TRBD2 (6 bases). The CDR3 extends over 10 amino acids. V lost 5 bases and J 11 bases, leaving 10 bases between the germline ends. Germline lookup yields CDR1 MNHNS and CDR2 SASEGT.

The chain has TRBV5-1 and TRBJ2-7, with D unresolved. CDR1 and CDR2 (germline): SGHRS, YFSETQ. V shed 1 base and J shed 0 bases, with 8 bases lying between them. The CDR3 contains 14 residues. In DNA form, the CDR3 reads TGCGCCAGCAGCTTGTCTTTTGGCTCCTACGAGCAGTACTTC. The encoded protein is CASSLSFGSYEQYF.

Only a few counts were recorded for this clonotype. The chain combines TRBV12-3 or TRBV12-4 with TRBJ2-7; no clear D gene. CDR3 length: 14 residues. Between the trimmed V and J ends, which lost 1 base and 1 base, there was a span of 8 bases. CDR3 sequence (DNA): TGTGCCAGCAGTTTAGTTGCGGAATCCTACGAGCAGTACTTC. Amino acid sequence: CASSLVAESYEQYF.

The chain has TRBV6-1 and TRBJ2-1; possibly TRBD1 or TRBD2 for D (6 bases each). The CDR3 extends over 13 amino acids. The germline gives CDR1 MNHNS, CDR2 SASEGT. Trimming took off 7 bases at V and 6 bases at J, with 13 bases between the two ends. The CDR3 DNA reads as TGTGCCAGCAAATGGCCGGGGGCCAATGAGCAGTTCTTC. Protein product: CASKWPGANEQFF.

V and J are TRBV20-1 and TRBJ2-4; a possible D gene is TRBD2 (7 bases). Trimming shortened V by 3 bases and J by 1 base, and 22 bases separated the two germline ends. CDR3 length: 18 residues. Germline CDR1 is DFQATT and CDR2 is SNEGSKA (reference sequence). As DNA, the CDR3 is TGCAGTGCTAGTAACGGGGGGCCGATTTCTTCTGCCAAAAACATTCAGTACTTC. Translating it yields CSASNGGPISSAKNIQYF.

V usage is TRBV5-1 and J usage is TRBJ1-5; 8 bases are shared with TRBD1. After removal of 4 bases from V and 2 bases from J, the junction contained 5 bases not matched to a gene. CDR1 SGHRS and CDR2 YFSETQ come from the germline V gene. The CDR3 covers 15 residues. The CDR3 region is CASSQGAGGNQPQHF. In nucleotides, the CDR3 is TGCGCCAGCAGCCAGGGGGCCGGAGGCAATCAGCCCCAGCATTTT.

This clonotype was picked up a small number of times. The rearrangement joins TRBV5-1 to TRBJ2-2, with a weak D call TRBD2 (5 bases). Germline values: CDR1 SGHRS, CDR2 YFSETQ. This CDR3 region has 15 residues. Trimming cost V 1 base and J 2 bases, with 9 bases left between them. The chain's CDR3 is CASSLSAVNTGELFF. In DNA form, the CDR3 reads TGCGCCAGCAGCTTGTCAGCGGTAAACACCGGGGAGCTGTTTTTT.

With respect to this clonotype: A much larger clone sits a single nucleotide away, making a read error possible. The chain is built from TRBV20-1 and TRBJ2-3, with TRBD2 as a possible D gene (6 bases). The germline V gene has CDR1 DFQATT and CDR2 SNEGSKA (reference sequence). There are 13 residues in the CDR3. The CDR3 loop reads CSAKGLGTATQYF. The CDR3 DNA reads TGCAGTGCCAAGGGACTTGGCACAGCTACGCAGTATTTT.

V is TRBV6-2 or TRBV6-3 and J is TRBJ1-5; 8 bases fit TRBD1. The CDR3 contains 13 residues. Germline V lookup: CDR1 MNHEY, CDR2 SVGEGT. V shed 4 bases, J shed 6 bases, and the junction held 2 bases outside the gene matches. The CDR3 DNA follows: TGTGCCAGCAGTTGGACAGGGCTTCAGCCCCAGCATTTT. This sequence encodes CASSWTGLQPQHF.

The CDR3: CASERGLSQPQHF. Written as DNA, the CDR3 is TGTGCCAGCGAGAGAGGGCTGAGTCAGCCCCAGCATTTT. This chain uses TRBV18 with TRBJ1-5; D call uncertain. Germline V gives CDR1 KGHSH, CDR2 LQKENI. There are 13 residues in the CDR3. The ends were cut back, 8 bases at V and 6 bases at J, with 14 bases in the middle.

The chain links TRBV20-1 to TRBJ1-4; 10 bases match TRBD1. This CDR3 spans 13 amino acids. Germline V gene data show CDR1 as DFQATT and CDR2 as SNEGSKA (reference sequence). Trimming at V came to 5 bases and at J to 8 bases, leaving 5 bases not matched to a gene. The CDR3 loop is CSALGQGGEKLFF. The CDR3 DNA reads as TGCAGTGCTCTCGGACAGGGGGGGGAAAAACTGTTTTTT.

The gene calls are TRBV5-1 and TRBJ1-1, with D maybe TRBD1 (6 bases). This CDR3 is built from 14 residues. V was shortened by 4 bases and J by 7 bases, with 17 bases between the two germline ends. Germline V CDR1 and CDR2: SGHRS, YFSETQ. For the CDR3, the DNA is TGCGCCAGCAGCATACAGGGAGGCGGCAATGAAGCTTTCTTT. Translation gives CASSIQGGGNEAFF.

This clonotype has just a few counts. V and J are TRBV5-1 and TRBJ2-4; no clear D gene. Germline CDR1 is SGHRS and CDR2 is YFSETQ. This CDR3 has 16 residues. Trimming shortened V by 0 bases and J by 8 bases, and 18 bases separated the two germline ends. The CDR3 reads CASSLGVGVVSDIQYF. In DNA, the CDR3 is TGCGCCAGCAGCTTGGGAGTAGGAGTAGTTTCGGACATTCAGTACTTC.

The rearrangement links TRBV14 to TRBJ2-7; D is unclear. The CDR3 is 15 amino acids. Germline V gives CDR1 SGHDN, CDR2 FVKESK. Trimming stripped 3 bases from V and 0 bases from J, with 12 bases between. CDR3 in amino acids: CASSHQRWFSYEQYV. The CDR3, as DNA: TGTGCCAGCAGCCACCAACGGTGGTTCTCCTACGAGCAGTACGTC.

The rearrangement uses TRBV6-5 and TRBJ2-3; D could derive from TRBD1 or TRBD2 (5 bases each). The germline V gene has CDR1 MNHEY and CDR2 SVGAGI. CDR3 length: 16 residues. Trimming took off 2 bases at V and 6 bases at J, with 18 bases between the two ends. CDR3 in amino acids: CASSYTPGLPLDTQYF. CDR3 bases: TGTGCCAGCAGTTACACCCCGGGGCTCCCCCTGGATACGCAGTATTTT.

This clonotype was recorded a few times. The V and J genes are TRBV7-8 and TRBJ2-6; D possibly corresponds to TRBD1 (6 bases). The CDR3 spans 16 residues. Trimming shortened V by 5 bases and J by 4 bases, and 15 bases separated the two germline ends. CDR1 and CDR2 from the germline V gene are SGHVS and FQNEAQ. The CDR3 sequence: CASSRNTGPGANVLTF. The CDR3 nucleotides are TGTGCCAGCAGCCGTAACACAGGGCCCGGGGCCAACGTCCTGACTTTC.

To note about this clonotype: The junction shows a germline mismatch at one end, possibly a read error. The chain is built from TRBV4-3 and TRBJ1-1; D gene unclear. Germline V gives CDR1 LGHNA, CDR2 YSLEER. The CDR3 sequence is 14 residues long. Here the CDR3 DNA reads TGCGCCAGCAGCCAAGATACGGATAACAGTGAAGCTTTCTTT. Protein product: CASSQDTDNSEAFF.